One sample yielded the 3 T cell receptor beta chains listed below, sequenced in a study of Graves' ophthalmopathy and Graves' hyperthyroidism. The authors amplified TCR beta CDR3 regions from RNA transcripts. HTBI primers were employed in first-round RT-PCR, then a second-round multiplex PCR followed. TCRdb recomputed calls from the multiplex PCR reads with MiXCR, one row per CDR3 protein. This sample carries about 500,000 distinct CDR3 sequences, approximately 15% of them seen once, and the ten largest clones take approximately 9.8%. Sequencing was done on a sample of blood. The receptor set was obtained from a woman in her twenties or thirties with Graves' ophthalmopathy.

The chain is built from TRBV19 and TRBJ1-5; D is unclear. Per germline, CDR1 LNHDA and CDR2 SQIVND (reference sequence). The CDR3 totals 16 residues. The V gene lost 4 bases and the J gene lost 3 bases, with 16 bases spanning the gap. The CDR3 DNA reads TGTGCCAGTAGTACTTCCGGGTCCCCATCCAATCAGCCCCAGCATTTT. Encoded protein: CASSTSGSPSNQPQHF.

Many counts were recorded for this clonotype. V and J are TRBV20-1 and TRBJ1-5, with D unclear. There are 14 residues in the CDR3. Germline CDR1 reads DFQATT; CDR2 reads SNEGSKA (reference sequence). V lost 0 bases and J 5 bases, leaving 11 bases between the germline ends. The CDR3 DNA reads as TGCAGTGCTAGAGATGGACCAGACGATCAGCCCCAGCATTTT. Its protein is CSARDGPDDQPQHF.

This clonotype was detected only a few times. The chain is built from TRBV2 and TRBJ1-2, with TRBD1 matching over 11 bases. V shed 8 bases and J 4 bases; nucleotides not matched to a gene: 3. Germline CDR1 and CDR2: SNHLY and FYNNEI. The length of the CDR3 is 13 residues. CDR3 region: CASGTGGFYGYTF. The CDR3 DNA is TGTGCCAGCGGGACAGGGGGATTCTATGGCTACACCTTC. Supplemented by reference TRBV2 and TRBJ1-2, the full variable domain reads EPEVTQTPSHQVTQMGQEVILRCVPISNHLYFYWYRQILGQKVEFLVSFYNNEISEKSEIFDDQFSVERPDGSNFTLKIRSTKLEDSAMYFCASGTGGFYGYTFGSGTRLTVV.